Listed below are T cell receptor beta chains from one sample, sequenced in a study of blood T cells in healthy people across ages. MiXCR was run by TCRdb on the 5' RACE reads, yielding one entry per CDR3 protein. The sample records 750,000 or so distinct CDR3 sequences, 25% being singletons. These data were also filed under a second study, of T cells of mothers and their children.

Sequencing was carried out using blood. The receptors here all came from a boy younger than 18 in good health. CDR3s leave out the opening cysteine and the closing phenylalanine or tryptophan. The D gene is left open where the match is weak.

TRBV13	TRBJ2-1	NA	ASRPLSLYNEQF
TRBV5-1	TRBJ2-4	NA	ASSAWQGAKNIQY
TRBV28	TRBJ2-1	NA	ASSPPFVEQF
TRBV12-3/TRBV12-4	TRBJ1-5	NA	ASTSGAGSNQPQH
TRBV28	TRBJ2-7	TRBD2	ASSFQREVSYEQY
TRBV7-2	TRBJ1-3	NA	ASRTRQVPSGNTIY
TRBV2	TRBJ2-2	TRBD2	ASVGGANTGELF
TRBV5-1	TRBJ1-3	TRBD1	ASSLVPGQTTNTIY
TRBV7-9	TRBJ2-1	TRBD2	ASSLVGARLAGNNEQF
TRBV6-6	TRBJ2-5	NA	ASSYSLGVGETQY
TRBV10-3	TRBJ2-1	NA	AISVEWNHEQF
TRBV5-1	TRBJ2-5	TRBD2	ASSFSRGLAGGQETQY
TRBV29-1	TRBJ2-1	TRBD2	SAYPLAGAYNEQF
TRBV12-3/TRBV12-4	TRBJ1-4	NA	ATRQVFNEKLF
TRBV2	TRBJ1-5	NA	ASSEGLDQPQH
TRBV20-1	TRBJ2-3	TRBD2	SAPRTSGSPVAQY
TRBV29-1	NA	TRBD1	SVERRDRESYEQY
TRBV5-1	TRBJ1-1	TRBD1	ASSEQGTGEGTEAF
TRBV6-6	TRBJ1-4	NA	ASSRWGDEKLF
TRBV5-1	TRBJ2-1	TRBD2	ASSGRAGTGNNEQF
TRBV20-1	TRBJ1-1	TRBD1	SVTGDLNTEAF
TRBV7-9	TRBJ2-6	NA	ASSSRLEGANVLT
TRBV3-1	TRBJ2-1	TRBD2	ASRTSGSPGDEQF
TRBV7-2	TRBJ1-1	TRBD1	ASSLRGGSNTEAF
TRBV9	TRBJ2-4	TRBD1	ASSKGQGANIQY
TRBV20-1	TRBJ2-7	TRBD2	SARGGSGTEQY
TRBV29-1	TRBJ2-4	TRBD2	SVEDEAGAHKNIQY
TRBV5-1	TRBJ2-7	NA	ASSSSYEQY
TRBV2	TRBJ2-3	NA	ASSESRTDTQY
TRBV6-5	TRBJ2-1	NA	ASRQTTSSYNEQF
TRBV7-6	TRBJ2-1	TRBD2	ASSPNLAGGPEQF
TRBV29-1	TRBJ2-1	TRBD1	SAHDRGPVNEQF
TRBV7-2	TRBJ2-5	NA	ASSPRALLNQETQY
TRBV19	TRBJ2-1	NA	ASSIVGSYNEQF
TRBV4-3	TRBJ2-5	NA	ASSLEITLRETQY
TRBV7-2	TRBJ1-2	NA	ASSLGSGQITNYGYT
TRBV15	TRBJ2-5	NA	ATSSRAYQETQY
TRBV11-2	TRBJ2-1	TRBD2	ASSQGLAVYNEQF
TRBV5-1	TRBJ1-4	TRBD1	ASSLVGTDNEKLF
TRBV6-1	TRBJ2-3	TRBD2	ASSEPQTSGLRDTQY
TRBV4-1	TRBJ2-1	TRBD2	ASSHPGTSRLKF
TRBV20-1	TRBJ2-5	TRBD2	SARDASGGAFETQY